A selection of T cell receptor beta chains follows, all from one sample in a study of T cells in Graves' hyperthyroidism and ophthalmopathy. TCRdb used MiXCR to reprocess the multiplex PCR reads, holding one entry per CDR3 protein. The sample yields some 420,000 distinct CDR3 sequences, roughly an eighth seen once. Specimen: blood. Source of these receptors: a woman under 30 with Graves' hyperthyroidism. CDR3s include the opening cysteine and the closing phenylalanine or tryptophan. The D gene is left open where the match is weak. Rows give clone size only sometimes, using once, few, many, or a class for an expanded clone.

TRBJ2-4,TRBV20-1,-,-,TGCAGTGCTAGTCAGGGGATAGCCAAAAACATTCAGTACTTC,CSASQGIAKNIQYF
TRBJ2-3,TRBV6-5,few,-,TGTGCCAGCAGTTATAATGCGGGACACACAGATACGCAGTATTTT,CASSYNAGHTDTQYF
TRBJ2-1,TRBV7-8,many,TRBD1,TGTGCCAGCACCCGTCGACAGGGAAATGAGCAGTTCTTC,CASTRRQGNEQFF
TRBJ2-1,TRBV29-1,-,TRBD2,TGCAGCGTTGGGAGCGGGAATTACAATGAGCAGTTCTTC,CSVGSGNYNEQFF
TRBJ2-1,TRBV20-1,many,-,TGCAGTGCTAGAGATCGGGCCCAGCTTGAGCAGTTCTTC,CSARDRAQLEQFF
TRBJ2-7,TRBV3-1,few,-,TGTGCCAGCAGCTCACTACCCTACGAGCAGTACTTC,CASSSLPYEQYF
TRBJ2-3,TRBV20-1,-,-,TGCAGTGCTAGAGATCTTGCAATCACAGATACGCAGTATTTT,CSARDLAITDTQYF
TRBJ2-2,TRBV30,many,-,TGTGCCTGGAGTGTACGGTTTGAGGTGTTTTTT,CAWSVRFEVFF
TRBJ2-1,TRBV7-6,few,TRBD2,TGTGCCAGCAGCTTAGCGGCTAGCGGGGCCTCCTACAATGAGCAGTTCTTC,CASSLAASGASYNEQFF
TRBJ2-7,TRBV3-1,many,TRBD2,TGTGCCAGCAGCCAACCGGGAGGGCCGTACGAGCAGTACTTC,CASSQPGGPYEQYF
TRBJ2-3,TRBV5-5,many,TRBD2,TGTGCCAGCAGCCGAAGACTAGCGGGAAGCACAGATACGCAGTATTTT,CASSRRLAGSTDTQYF
TRBJ2-7,TRBV12-3/TRBV12-4,many,-,TGTGCCAGCAGTTTAGCGCTAAGTACGGACTCCTACGAGCAGTACTTC,CASSLALSTDSYEQYF
TRBJ2-7,TRBV11-2,many,-,TGTGCCAGCAGCGCTAACCCAGGCTCGTACGAGCAGTACTTC,CASSANPGSYEQYF
TRBJ2-3,TRBV24-1,many,-,TGTGCCACCAGTGATCCAGGGATTAGTACAGATACGCAGTATTTT,CATSDPGISTDTQYF
TRBJ2-3,TRBV20-1,many,-,TGCAGTGCTAGGGACCCGGTGCAGGGAACAGATACGCAGTATTTT,CSARDPVQGTDTQYF
TRBJ2-4,TRBV19,-,-,TGTGCCAGTAGAGTTGGGCACATTCAGTACTTC,CASRVGHIQYF
TRBJ2-3,TRBV24-1,-,-,TGTGCCACCAGTCCGAGCGGCCATAGCACAGATACGCAGTATTTT,CATSPSGHSTDTQYF
TRBJ1-1,TRBV3-1,many,-,TGTGCCAGCAGCCAAGGGGAGGTTTTAGCTTTCTTT,CASSQGEVLAFF
TRBJ2-3,TRBV30,-,TRBD2,TGTGCCTGGAGTTCGGGAGGGGTTGGGGATACGCAGTATTTT,CAWSSGGVGDTQYF
TRBJ1-1,TRBV18,many,-,TGTGCCAGCTCACCACCGACAGGCAACACTGAAGCTTTCTTT,CASSPPTGNTEAFF
TRBJ2-7,TRBV10-1,many,TRBD2,TGCGCCAGCAGTTCCCGACTAGCGGGAGGCGAGCAGTACTTC,CASSSRLAGGEQYF
TRBJ2-7,TRBV5-6,-,-,TGTGCCAGCAGCTCCTTAGGGGAGGCTGGGTCCTACGAGCAGTACTTC,CASSSLGEAGSYEQYF
TRBJ1-2,TRBV7-2,-,TRBD1,TGTGCCAGCAGCCTGGAACCGTTACAGGGGTTTGGAGGCTACACCTTC,CASSLEPLQGFGGYTF
TRBJ2-7,TRBV9,few,-,TGTGCCAGCAGCGTTACGGAAAATGGGGCTTACGAGCAGTACTTC,CASSVTENGAYEQYF
TRBJ1-5,TRBV20-1,few,-,TGCAGTGCTAGGTCGGACAGAAATCAGCCCCAGCATTTT,CSARSDRNQPQHF
TRBJ1-2,TRBV29-1,many,-,TGCAGCGTCGACCACCAGTTCGGGCTATATGGCTACACCTTC,CSVDHQFGLYGYTF
TRBJ2-3,TRBV5-1,many,-,TGCGCCAGCAGCTTGAGCACAGGGCCCACAGATACGCAGTATTTT,CASSLSTGPTDTQYF
TRBJ2-1,TRBV6-1,many,TRBD1,TGTGCCAGCAGTCAAGGGACAGGGGCAAGGAACAATGAGCAGTTCTTC,CASSQGTGARNNEQFF
TRBJ1-6,TRBV6-1,few,-,TGTGGGGAGGGAGGGACCTATAATTCACCCCTCCACTTT,CGEGGTYNSPLHF
TRBJ1-2,TRBV12-3/TRBV12-4,few,-,TGTGCCAGCACTCTCGAAGTGCAAGGGTTAAACTATGGCTACACCTTC,CASTLEVQGLNYGYTF
TRBJ1-2,TRBV18,many,-,TGTGCCAGCTCACCACCTTCCCAGGTGTGGGATGGCTACACCTTC,CASSPPSQVWDGYTF
TRBJ1-2,TRBV30,many,-,TGTGCCTGGGAACCCGGACGGAACTATGGCTACACCTTC,CAWEPGRNYGYTF
TRBJ1-5,TRBV28,few,-,TGTGCCAGCAGTGATCGGCAGCCCCAGCATTTT,CASSDRQPQHF
TRBJ2-1,TRBV6-6,many,-,TGTGCCAGCAGTTACAATTCGGGGCGGATCGATGAGCAGTTCTTC,CASSYNSGRIDEQFF
TRBJ2-7,TRBV11-2,many,TRBD1,TGTGCCAGCAGCTTTGATCCACAGGGGCTGGGAAACGAGCAGTACTTC,CASSFDPQGLGNEQYF
TRBJ1-3,TRBV7-2,-,-,TGTGCCAGCAGCAGGGACCCGAACTTCTCTGGAAACACCATATATTTT,CASSRDPNFSGNTIYF
TRBJ2-3,TRBV27,many,TRBD2,TGTGCCAGCAGTGGGACTAGCGGCGCAGATACGCAGTATTTT,CASSGTSGADTQYF
TRBJ2-7,TRBV3-1,few,-,TGTGCCAGCAGCCGAGTTGTGGCGGGATTCAACGAGCAGTACTTC,CASSRVVAGFNEQYF
TRBJ2-1,TRBV7-3,-,TRBD2,TGTGCCAGCTCGGCACCCGGGAGGGATGAGCAGTTCTTC,CASSAPGRDEQFF
TRBJ1-3,TRBV6-2/TRBV6-3,few,-,TGTGCCAGCAGTGTGCCAGCCGGAAACACCATATATTTT,CASSVPAGNTIYF
TRBJ2-1,TRBV12-5,many,TRBD1,TGTGCTAGTGGTTGGGATCAGGGGGTGGGGGATGAGCAGTTCTTC,CASGWDQGVGDEQFF
TRBJ1-3,TRBV3-1,-,-,TGTGCCAGCAGCCAAGATCGGGGAGGGGCTGGAAACACCATATATTTT,CASSQDRGGAGNTIYF
TRBJ2-2,TRBV5-6,few,-,TGTGCCAGCAGCATACCCACGGGGTTCGGGGAGCTGTTTTTT,CASSIPTGFGELFF
TRBJ2-1,TRBV29-1,-,TRBD2,TGCAGCGTTGAAGGGACTAGCGGGCAGAGCTCCTACAATGAGCAGTTCTTC,CSVEGTSGQSSYNEQFF
TRBJ2-3,TRBV6-1,many,TRBD2,TGTGCCAGCCGGGGGGGCACAGATACGCAGTATTTT,CASRGGTDTQYF